The sequence of this T cell receptor (beta chain) was determined in a study of glioma-infiltrating T cells after dendritic cell vaccination. The wider study: Dendritic cell vaccine was injected intradermally three times, biweekly. The study, taken as a whole, reports: No direct clonality-survival link was found; a diverse polyclonal response may matter.

The germline gives CDR1 GTSNPN, CDR2 SVGIG (reference sequence). The CDR3 spans 16 residues. V was pared by 0 bases and J by 3 bases, with 15 bases between. Libraries were prepared by immunoSEQ multiplex PCR; TCRdb keeps only in-frame clonotypes and omits some of them. This table holds more than 45,000 clones, around 83% found once. About this clone itself: Antigen: not known.

Sample time point: after dendritic cell vaccination, including at tumor progression/relapse. PBMC sampling occurred before vaccination, two weeks after the third dose, and at progression. The source material was blood, sampled after dendritic cell vaccination. The source is a human donor with glioblastoma. The genes are TRBV30 and TRBJ2-1, with TRBD2 as a possible D gene (5 bases). CDR3 residues: CAWSVWQATIYNEQFF. The CDR3 DNA sequence: TGTGCCTGGAGTGTCTGGCAGGCGACTATCTACAATGAGCAGTTCTTC.